This T cell receptor beta chain was identified during a study of blood T cell repertoires in COVID-19. Study-wide background: The samples span acute and convalescent COVID-19 from the United States, Italy and Spain. Nucleic acid was either cDNA or gDNA, and it came from T cells, B-cell-depleted T cells, or PBMCs.

In the authors' methods: Estimated nucleated cell counts came from reference gene primer amplification. Sequencing used immunoSEQ multiplex PCR; TCRdb keeps in-frame clones, though not all of them. The DNA gave D and trimming, while V, J and clone size come from that table. Here the sample spans over 130,000 clones, 80% to 90% being singletons. The V gene's germline CDR1 is LNHDA and CDR2 SQIVND (reference sequence). Unmatched junction bases numbered 7, after V lost 9 bases and J lost 2 bases. The CDR3 spans 15 residues. The sequenced sample consisted of peripheral blood. This TCR derives from a man between 65 and 85 years old with acute or convalescent COVID-19. The rearrangement joins TRBV19 to TRBJ2-6, with 7 bases that match TRBD1. CDR3 loop: CASRDSQPGANVLTF. The CDR3 DNA is TGTGCCAGCCGGGACAGCCAACCTGGGGCCAACGTCCTGACTTTC.